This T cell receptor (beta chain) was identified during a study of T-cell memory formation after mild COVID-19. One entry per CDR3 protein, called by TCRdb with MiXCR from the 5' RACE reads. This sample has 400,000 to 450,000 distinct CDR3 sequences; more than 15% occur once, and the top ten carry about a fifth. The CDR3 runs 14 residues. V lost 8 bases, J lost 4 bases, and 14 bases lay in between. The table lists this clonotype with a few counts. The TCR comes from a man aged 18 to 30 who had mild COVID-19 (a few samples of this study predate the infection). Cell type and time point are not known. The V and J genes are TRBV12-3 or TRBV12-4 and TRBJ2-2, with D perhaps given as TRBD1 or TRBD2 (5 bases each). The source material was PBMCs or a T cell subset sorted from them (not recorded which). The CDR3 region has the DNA TGTGCCAGCGCTAATGAGGGGCCCACCGGGGAGCTGTTTTTT. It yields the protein CASANEGPTGELFF.